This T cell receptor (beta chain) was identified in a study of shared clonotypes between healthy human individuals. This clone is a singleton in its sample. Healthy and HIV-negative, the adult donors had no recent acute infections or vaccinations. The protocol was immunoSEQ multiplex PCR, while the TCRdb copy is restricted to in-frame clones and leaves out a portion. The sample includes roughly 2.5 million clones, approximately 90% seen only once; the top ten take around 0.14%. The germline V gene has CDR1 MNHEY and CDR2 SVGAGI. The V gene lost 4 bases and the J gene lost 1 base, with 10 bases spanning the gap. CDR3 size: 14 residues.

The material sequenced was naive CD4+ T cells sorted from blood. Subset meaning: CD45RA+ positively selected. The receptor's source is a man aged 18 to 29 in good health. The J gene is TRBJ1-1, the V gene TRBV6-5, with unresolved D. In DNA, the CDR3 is TGTGCCAGCAGTTCCCCGAGAGGGAACACTGAAGCTTTCTTT. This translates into CASSSPRGNTEAFF.